This is a list of T cell receptor beta chains from one sample in a study of blood T cell repertoires in COVID-19. Method: immunoSEQ multiplex PCR; TCRdb's copy keeps in-frame clones and lacks some. The table shows approximately 97,000 clones, with approximately 92% occurring only once. Sequencing was carried out using peripheral blood. Receptor source: a man between 18 and 35 years old with acute or convalescent COVID-19. Each CDR3 is given with its conserved first and last residue. The D gene is left open where the match is weak. Size is omitted from some rows. Given values are once, few, many or a class for expanded clones.

cdr3_length	v_call	clone_size	d_call	j_call	cdr3_nt	cdr3_aa
13	TRBV11-3	.	.	TRBJ2-7	TGTGCCAGCAGTCAGGATTTGGGTTCCGAGCAGTACTTC	CASSQDLGSEQYF
15	TRBV27	.	TRBD2	TRBJ2-1	TGTGCCAGCAGTCCCGGGACTAGCATCGAAAGGGGGCAGTTCTTC	CASSPGTSIERGQFF
19	TRBV2	.	TRBD1	TRBJ1-6	TGTGCCAGCAGTGTTGTCCCGCAGGGGGTTTTCTCCTATAATTCACCCCTCCACTTT	CASSVVPQGVFSYNSPLHF
15	TRBV30	.	TRBD2	TRBJ2-7	TGTGCCTGGAGTGGGGGCAGCGGGAGGTACAACGAGCAGTACTTC	CAWSGGSGRYNEQYF
17	TRBV19	.	.	TRBJ1-2	TGTGCCAGTAGTATAGATGGGGCCCCACAACTATCCTATGGCTACACCTTC	CASSIDGAPQLSYGYTF
13	TRBV7-2	.	TRBD1	TRBJ1-5	TGTGCCAGCAGCCGGGACAGGAATCAGCCCCAGCATTTT	CASSRDRNQPQHF
16	TRBV24-1	.	TRBD1	TRBJ2-3	TGTGCCACCAGTGATTTGGGGACAGGGGGCTCAGATACGCAGTATTTT	CATSDLGTGGSDTQYF
15	TRBV5-1	.	.	TRBJ1-1	TGCGCCAGCAGCTTGGTTCGGGATTTAAACACTGAAGCTTTCTTT	CASSLVRDLNTEAFF
14	TRBV11-2	.	.	TRBJ1-5	TGTGCCAGCAGCTTAATCCAGTCGAATCAGCCCCAGCATTTT	CASSLIQSNQPQHF
13	TRBV18	.	.	TRBJ2-7	TGTGCCAGCTCACCCACACAGACCTACGAGCAGTACTTC	CASSPTQTYEQYF
13	TRBV5-1	.	.	TRBJ1-1	TGCGCCAGCAGCTCCACAAGGGGAACTGAAGCTTTCTTT	CASSSTRGTEAFF
14	TRBV5-1	.	TRBD1	TRBJ2-7	TGCGCCAGCAGCTTTCGGGACAGACCCTACGAGCAGTACTTC	CASSFRDRPYEQYF
14	TRBV30	.	TRBD1	TRBJ2-7	TGTGCCTGGGTTAGGACAGGGGAGAACTACGAGCAGTACTTC	CAWVRTGENYEQYF
17	TRBV18	.	TRBD2	TRBJ2-7	TGTGCCAGCTCGGCCGCGGTAGCGGGAGCTCACTCCTACGAGCAGTACTTC	CASSAAVAGAHSYEQYF
18	TRBV3-1/TRBV3-2	.	.	TRBJ1-6	TGTGCCAGCAGCCAAGATCCGTTAGGCCCAGGGAATAATTCACCCCTCCACTTT	CASSQDPLGPGNNSPLHF
18	TRBV5-1	.	TRBD2	TRBJ2-7	TGCGCCAGCAGCTCATTAACCCGGACTAGCGAGGAAACCTACGAGCAGTACTTC	CASSSLTRTSEETYEQYF
13	TRBV30	once	TRBD1	TRBJ1-2	TGTGCCTGGAGTGTAAGGACAGGGAATGGCTACACCTTC	CAWSVRTGNGYTF
15	TRBV18	.	TRBD2	TRBJ2-1	TGTGCCAGCTCATTAAGCGGGAGGGGCTACAATGAGCAGTTCTTC	CASSLSGRGYNEQFF
14	TRBV6-6	.	.	TRBJ1-2	TGTGCCAGCAACCGGCCGGGACATAACTATGGCTACACCTTC	CASNRPGHNYGYTF
16	TRBV5-1	.	TRBD2	TRBJ2-3	TGCGCCAGCAGCTTGGCGGGCGGGGGGGCCTCAGATACGCAGTATTTT	CASSLAGGGASDTQYF
16	TRBV15	.	.	TRBJ2-6	TGTGCCACCAGCAGAGATGGAGGTTCCGGGGCCAACGTCCTGACTTTC	CATSRDGGSGANVLTF
13	TRBV11-2	.	.	TRBJ1-5	TGTGCCAGCAGCTTGGAGAGCAATCAGCCCCAGCATTTT	CASSLESNQPQHF
16	TRBV2	.	TRBD1	TRBJ1-1	TGTGCCAGCGCTACCACAGGGGGCTGGGTGAACACTGAAGCTTTCTTT	CASATTGGWVNTEAFF
15	TRBV18	.	.	TRBJ2-5	TGTGCCAGCTCACCAGGGGGACTGTACCAAGAGACCCAGTACTTC	CASSPGGLYQETQYF
16	TRBV18	.	TRBD1	TRBJ1-2	TGTGCCAGCTCACCTATTCCGGGACAGACTAACTATGGCTACACCTTC	CASSPIPGQTNYGYTF
17	TRBV19	once	.	TRBJ2-2	TGTGCCAGTAGGGCGCGCGCCAACCCCGAGGGCACCGGGGAGCTGTTTTTT	CASRARANPEGTGELFF
13	TRBV30	.	.	TRBJ1-2	TGTGCCTGGAGTGTAAGTACAGGCTATGGCTACACCTTC	CAWSVSTGYGYTF
14	TRBV20-1	.	TRBD1	TRBJ1-5	TGCAGTGCTAGTACTGGTACAGGGGATCAGCCCCAGCATTTT	CSASTGTGDQPQHF
12	TRBV18	.	.	TRBJ2-7	TGTGCCAGCTCACCGGACAACTACGAGCAGTACTTC	CASSPDNYEQYF
16	TRBV11-2	medium-sized	TRBD1	TRBJ2-3	TGTGCCAATCCTCCGGGACAGGTTTCTAGCACAGATACGCAGTATTTT	CANPPGQVSSTDTQYF
13	TRBV10-3	once	TRBD1	TRBJ2-1	TGTGCCATCACCGGACAGGGTATTTCTGAGCAGTTCTTC	CAITGQGISEQFF
17	TRBV5-1	.	TRBD2	TRBJ2-1	TGCGCCAGCAGCTCACTTCGCCCGGGACTAAATCAAAATGAGCAGTTCTTC	CASSSLRPGLNQNEQFF
15	TRBV4-1	.	.	TRBJ1-4	TGCGCCAGCAGCCAAGCTCGGGGGACTAATGAAAAACTGTTTTTT	CASSQARGTNEKLFF
15	TRBV9	.	.	TRBJ2-2	TGTGCCAGCAGCGTTAGCGATCCAGAAACCGGGGAGCTGTTTTTT	CASSVSDPETGELFF
17	TRBV7-8	.	.	TRBJ1-6	TGTGCCAGCAGCTCCCAGGGTTGGAGCTCCTATAATTCACCCCTCCACTTT	CASSSQGWSSYNSPLHF
14	TRBV19	.	TRBD1	TRBJ1-5	TGTGCCAGTAAGGACAGGGATTGGTATCAGCCCCAGCATTTT	CASKDRDWYQPQHF
13	TRBV19	.	.	TRBJ1-4	TGTGCCAGTAGTATCAAGTCTAGTAATAAACTGTTTTTT	CASSIKSSNKLFF
14	TRBV13	.	.	TRBJ2-7	TGTGCCAGCAGCTTCGGAGCGGTGATGGGGGAGCAGTACTTC	CASSFGAVMGEQYF
12	TRBV29-1	.	.	TRBJ2-1	TGCAGCGTTGAACGGGTAAACAATGAGCAGTTCTTC	CSVERVNNEQFF
17	TRBV19	.	TRBD1	TRBJ1-1	TGTGCCAGTAGTTATCGCACAGGGGGAATCATGAACACTGAAGCTTTCTTT	CASSYRTGGIMNTEAFF
15	TRBV19	.	.	TRBJ1-2	TGTGCCAGTAGTGTAACGGACAGCCAAAGAGGGGGCTACACCTTC	CASSVTDSQRGGYTF
12	TRBV19	.	.	TRBJ1-2	TGTGCCAGTACAGGGGTTCCCTATGGCTACACCTTC	CASTGVPYGYTF